What follows are 3 T cell receptor beta chains derived from one specimen sequenced in a study of identical twins. From the 5' RACE reads, TCRdb called clonotypes with MiXCR, one entry per CDR3 protein. Among around 550,000 distinct CDR3 sequences listed, around 15% were seen once. Separately, the same data were catalogued under a study of yellow fever vaccine responses in identical twins.

Sequencing was performed on CD4+ T cells sorted from blood. The receptor source for this set is a woman between 18 and 29 years old in good health.

The gene calls are TRBV29-1 and TRBJ2-3; D is possibly TRBD2 (5 bases). There are 15 residues in the CDR3. CDR1 SQVTM and CDR2 ANQGSEA come from the germline V gene. V shed 6 bases and J shed 3 bases, with 19 bases lying between them. CDR3 sequence: CSVARDGSQTDTQYF. In DNA form, the CDR3 reads TGCAGCGTCGCCCGGGATGGGAGTCAGACAGATACGCAGTATTTT.

The J gene is TRBJ1-2, the V gene TRBV5-5; possibly TRBD1 for D (6 bases). The CDR3 length is 15 residues. Germline V CDR1 and CDR2: SGHKS, YYEKEE (reference sequence). V was pared by 0 bases and J by 6 bases, with 15 bases between. CDR3 nucleotides: TGTGCCAGCAGCTTGGCGGCCGGGGGGCCGGATGGCTACACCTTC. Its translation: CASSLAAGGPDGYTF.

This clonotype was counted between two and nine times. The gene calls are TRBV7-2 and TRBJ1-2; 7 bases fit TRBD1. Germline values: CDR1 SGHTA, CDR2 FQGNSA. This CDR3 is 15 amino acids long. J lost 4 bases, V lost 0 bases, and 5 bases had no gene match. This CDR3 is CASSLAAGGVYGYTF. DNA for the CDR3: TGTGCCAGCAGCTTAGCTGCAGGGGGGGTCTATGGCTACACCTTC.